This T cell receptor (beta chain) originates from a study of identical twins' blood T cells. Findings and caveats of the study: Each donor's most abundant TCRbeta clonotypes shared more CDR3 sequences with her twin than unrelated donors.

Original handling: Each donor had about 90,000 to nearly 500,000 clonotypes. TCRdb used MiXCR to reprocess the 5' RACE reads, holding one entry per CDR3 protein. TCRdb, rather than the study authors, made the V and J calls. The sample contains 350,000 to 400,000 distinct CDR3 sequences, about 28% of which appear only once. Note on this clonotype: The antigen remains undetermined.

Likely shared infections and vaccines: all three twin pairs were reared together. Germline loops: CDR1 LGHNA, CDR2 YSLEER. The CDR3 runs to 16 residues. The V gene end was trimmed by 0 bases and the J gene end by 6 bases; junction bases not matched to a gene: 11. The chain employs TRBV4-3 and TRBJ2-7; 7 positions agree with TRBD2. Specimen: PBMCs. The sequence was collected from a woman aged 18-55 years in good health. The DNA for the CDR3 is TGCGCCAGCAGCCAAGATGTCGAGCGGGATTTTTCCGAGCAGTACTTC. Protein: CASSQDVERDFSEQYF.